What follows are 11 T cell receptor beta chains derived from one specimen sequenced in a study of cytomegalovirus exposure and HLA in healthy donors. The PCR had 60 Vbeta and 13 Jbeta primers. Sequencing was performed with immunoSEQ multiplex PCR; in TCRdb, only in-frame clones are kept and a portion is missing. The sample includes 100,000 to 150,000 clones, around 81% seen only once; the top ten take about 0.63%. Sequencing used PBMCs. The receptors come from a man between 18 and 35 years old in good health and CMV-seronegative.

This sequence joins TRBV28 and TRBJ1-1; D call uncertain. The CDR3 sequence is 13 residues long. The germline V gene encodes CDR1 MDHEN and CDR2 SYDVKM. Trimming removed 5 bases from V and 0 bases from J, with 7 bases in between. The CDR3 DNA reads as TGTGCCAGCAGTATTCTCTTGAACACTGAAGCTTTCTTT. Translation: CASSILLNTEAFF. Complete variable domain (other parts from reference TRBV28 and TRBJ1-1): DVKVTQSSRYLVKRTGEKVFLECVQDMDHENMFWYRQDPGLGLRLIYFSYDVKMKEKGDIPEGYSVSREKKERFSLILESASTNQTSMYLCASSILLNTEAFFGQGTRLTVV.

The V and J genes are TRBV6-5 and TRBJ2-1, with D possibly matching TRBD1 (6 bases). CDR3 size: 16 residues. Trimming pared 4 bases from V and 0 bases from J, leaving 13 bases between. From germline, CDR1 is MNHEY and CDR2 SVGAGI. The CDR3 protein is CASSSRRQVSYNEQFF. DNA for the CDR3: TGTGCCAGCAGTTCCCGAAGACAGGTCTCCTACAATGAGCAGTTCTTC.

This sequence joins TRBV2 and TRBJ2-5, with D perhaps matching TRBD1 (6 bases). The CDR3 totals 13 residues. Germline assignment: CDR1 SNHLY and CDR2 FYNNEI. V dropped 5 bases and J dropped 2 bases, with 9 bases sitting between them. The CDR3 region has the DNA TGTGCCAGCAGTTGGACAGCTCAAGAGACCCAGTACTTC. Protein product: CASSWTAQETQYF.

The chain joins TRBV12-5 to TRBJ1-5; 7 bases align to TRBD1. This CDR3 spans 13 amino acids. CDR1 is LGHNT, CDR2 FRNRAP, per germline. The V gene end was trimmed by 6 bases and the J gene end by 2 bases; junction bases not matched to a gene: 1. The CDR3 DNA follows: TGTGCTAGTGGCGGACAGGGCAATCAGCCCCAGCATTTT. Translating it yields CASGGQGNQPQHF.

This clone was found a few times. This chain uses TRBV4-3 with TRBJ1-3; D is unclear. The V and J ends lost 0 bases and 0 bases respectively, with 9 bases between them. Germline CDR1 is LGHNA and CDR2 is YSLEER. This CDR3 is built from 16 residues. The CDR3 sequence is CASSQESAYSGNTIYF. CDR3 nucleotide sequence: TGCGCCAGCAGCCAAGAGAGCGCCTACTCTGGAAACACCATATATTTT.

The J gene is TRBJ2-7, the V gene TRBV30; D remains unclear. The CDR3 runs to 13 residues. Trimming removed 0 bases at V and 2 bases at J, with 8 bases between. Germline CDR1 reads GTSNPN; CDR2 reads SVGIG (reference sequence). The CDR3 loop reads CAWSVASAYEQYF. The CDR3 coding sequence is TGTGCCTGGAGTGTAGCTAGTGCCTACGAGCAGTACTTC.

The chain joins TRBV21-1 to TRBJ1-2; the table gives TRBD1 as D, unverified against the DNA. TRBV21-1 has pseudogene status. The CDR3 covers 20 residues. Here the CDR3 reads CASSKWSLNTTGKLGNGYTF. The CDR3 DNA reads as TGTGCCAGCAGCAAATGGAGCTTAAACACGACAGGGAAACTAGGTAATGGCTACACCTTC.

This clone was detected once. The CDR3 DNA sequence: TGTGCCAGCAGCGAGCTCAGGGCCCGCACAGATACGCAGTATTTT. Amino acid sequence: CASSELRARTDTQYF. V and J are TRBV7-3 and TRBJ2-3, with D possibly being TRBD1 (5 bases). Germline V gene lookup returns CDR1 SGHTA and CDR2 FQGTGA. V shed 5 bases and J shed 1 base, with 13 bases lying between them. CDR3 size: 15 residues.

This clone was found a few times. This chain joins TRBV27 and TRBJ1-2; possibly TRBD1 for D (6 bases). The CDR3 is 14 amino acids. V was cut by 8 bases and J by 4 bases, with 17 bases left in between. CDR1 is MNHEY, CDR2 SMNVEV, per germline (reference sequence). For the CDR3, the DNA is TGTGCCAGCCTATCCCTACAGGGAAGCTATGGCTACACCTTC. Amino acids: CASLSLQGSYGYTF.

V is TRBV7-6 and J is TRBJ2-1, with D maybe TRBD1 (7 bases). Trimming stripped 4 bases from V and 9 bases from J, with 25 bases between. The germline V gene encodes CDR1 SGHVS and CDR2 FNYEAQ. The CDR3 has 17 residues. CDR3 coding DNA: TGTGCCAGCAGCTCGGGGCGGGGCCAGGGGGATCGGGGTGAGCAGTTCTTC. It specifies CASSSGRGQGDRGEQFF.

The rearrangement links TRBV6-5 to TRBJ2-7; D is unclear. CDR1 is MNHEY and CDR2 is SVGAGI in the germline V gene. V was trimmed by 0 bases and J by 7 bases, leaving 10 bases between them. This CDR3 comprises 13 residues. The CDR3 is CASSYSKYLEQYF. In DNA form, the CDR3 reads TGTGCCAGCAGTTACTCGAAGTATCTAGAGCAGTACTTC.